The clone carrying this T cell receptor (beta chain) has a count of ten or more. Antigen unknown. The sample comes from a study of T cells in Graves' hyperthyroidism and ophthalmopathy. Across the whole study: Peripheral blood sampling occurred at initial diagnosis, before any treatment.

Germline CDR1 and CDR2: DFQATT and SNEGSKA (reference sequence). The CDR3 is 15 amino acids. V shed 6 bases and J shed 0 bases, with 17 bases lying between them. Regarding the study as a whole: From stable hyperthyroidism, ophthalmopathy was separated by a 13 V-J model.

Amplified TCR beta CDR3 regions came from RNA transcripts. When the TCR CDR3 underwent first-round RT-PCR, the HTBI primer set was used. One entry per CDR3 protein, called by TCRdb with MiXCR from the multiplex PCR reads. The sample lists more than 500,000 distinct CDR3 sequences, 14% to 15% occurring once. The rearrangement joins TRBV20-1 to TRBJ1-1; D might be TRBD1 (5 bases). Sample: blood. The receptor was derived from a middle-aged woman with Graves' ophthalmopathy. The CDR3 bases are TGCAGTGCAAAAGGACCAGGGAACATGAACACTGAAGCTTTCTTT. It translates to CSAKGPGNMNTEAFF.